This T cell receptor (beta chain) was recorded in a study of T-cell reconstitution after alpha-beta-depleted transplantation in children. Unique molecular identifiers featured in how the TCRbeta library was prepared. MiXCR, applied by TCRdb to the PCR reads, yields one record per CDR3 protein. The table records about 980,000 distinct CDR3 sequences, about 29% of them present only once. Concerning this clonotype: What it binds is not known.

Whole-study results and caveats: It was newly produced T cells that mostly accounted for T-cell counts and diversity one year after transplant.

This CDR3 has 13 residues. In germline, CDR1 is SQVTM, CDR2 ANQGSEA. The trim removed 7 bases at V and 3 bases at J, leaving 9 bases unmatched. The input for sequencing was PBMCs, mostly from graft donor cells, taken 360 days after TCRalphabeta/CD19-depleted stem cell transplant. J is TRBJ2-7 and V is TRBV29-1; TRBD1 aligns across 7 bases. The TCR originated in a boy younger than two who had a stem cell transplant for SCID, so the T cells may come from the graft donor. The CDR3 here is CSAETRQGYEQYF. CDR3 DNA: TGCAGCGCCGAAACAAGACAGGGCTACGAGCAGTACTTC.